A selection of T cell receptor beta chains follows, all from one sample in a study of T-cell memory formation after mild COVID-19. TCRdb reanalysed the 5' RACE reads using MiXCR and keeps one entry per CDR3 protein. The sample has about 140,000 distinct CDR3 sequences, 13% to 15% seen once. Sequencing was performed on PBMCs or a T cell subset sorted from them (not recorded which). These receptors were taken from an adult woman who had mild COVID-19 (a few samples of this study predate the infection). Cell type and time point are not known. CDR3s include the opening cysteine and the closing phenylalanine or tryptophan. Each record gives: clone size, V gene, D gene, J gene, CDR3 protein, CDR3 DNA. The D gene is left open where the match is weak. Part of the rows lack a size; the others show once, few, many or a class for expanded clones.

clone size: NA
V gene: TRBV11-3
D gene: NA
J gene: TRBJ1-1
CDR3 protein: CASSSWAGGQNTEAFF
CDR3 DNA: TGTGCCAGCAGCTCCTGGGCGGGGGGCCAGAACACTGAAGCTTTCTTT

clone size: NA
V gene: TRBV28
D gene: NA
J gene: TRBJ1-1
CDR3 protein: CASVGVGGLTEAFF
CDR3 DNA: TGTGCCAGCGTCGGAGTGGGGGGCCTCACTGAAGCTTTCTTT

clone size: few
V gene: TRBV5-4
D gene: TRBD2
J gene: TRBJ2-3
CDR3 protein: CASSFRLAVSTDTQYF
CDR3 DNA: TGTGCCAGCAGCTTTCGGCTAGCGGTCAGCACAGATACGCAGTATTTT

clone size: few
V gene: TRBV2
D gene: TRBD1
J gene: TRBJ2-3
CDR3 protein: CASPGGQGATDTQYF
CDR3 DNA: TGTGCCAGCCCCGGAGGACAGGGGGCCACAGATACGCAGTATTTT

clone size: many
V gene: TRBV13
D gene: TRBD1
J gene: TRBJ2-2
CDR3 protein: CASSSTGSTGELFF
CDR3 DNA: TGTGCCAGCAGCTCGACAGGGAGCACCGGGGAGCTGTTTTTT

clone size: many
V gene: TRBV7-2
D gene: TRBD2
J gene: TRBJ2-5
CDR3 protein: CASSLVGLGPETQYF
CDR3 DNA: TGTGCCAGCAGCTTAGTCGGACTAGGCCCAGAGACCCAGTACTTC

clone size: few
V gene: TRBV27
D gene: TRBD1
J gene: TRBJ1-2
CDR3 protein: CASSFQTGNYGYTF
CDR3 DNA: TGTGCCAGCAGTTTCCAGACAGGGAACTATGGCTACACCTTC

clone size: many
V gene: TRBV5-5
D gene: TRBD2
J gene: TRBJ2-7
CDR3 protein: CASMNSGAWEQYF
CDR3 DNA: TGTGCCAGCATGAATAGCGGGGCCTGGGAGCAGTACTTC

clone size: NA
V gene: TRBV14
D gene: TRBD2
J gene: TRBJ2-5
CDR3 protein: CASSHLAELLETQYF
CDR3 DNA: TGTGCCAGCAGCCATCTAGCGGAGCTCTTAGAGACCCAGTACTTC

clone size: NA
V gene: TRBV5-1
D gene: NA
J gene: TRBJ2-1
CDR3 protein: CASSLGPGREQFF
CDR3 DNA: TGCGCCAGCAGCTTGGGACCGGGACGAGAGCAGTTCTTC

clone size: few
V gene: TRBV6-2/TRBV6-3
D gene: TRBD1
J gene: TRBJ1-5
CDR3 protein: CASSRQGTQPQHF
CDR3 DNA: TGTGCCAGCAGCCGACAGGGGACTCAGCCCCAGCATTTT

clone size: NA
V gene: TRBV12-3/TRBV12-4
D gene: NA
J gene: TRBJ2-5
CDR3 protein: CASRVVMGDGETQYF
CDR3 DNA: TGTGCCAGCCGGGTTGTTATGGGGGATGGGGAGACCCAGTACTTC

clone size: once
V gene: TRBV3-1
D gene: NA
J gene: TRBJ1-1
CDR3 protein: CASSQEGWTTEAFF
CDR3 DNA: TGTGCCAGCAGCCAAGAAGGATGGACCACTGAAGCTTTCTTT

clone size: NA
V gene: TRBV29-1
D gene: NA
J gene: TRBJ2-7
CDR3 protein: CSVESLARDEQYF
CDR3 DNA: TGCAGCGTTGAATCACTAGCTAGAGACGAGCAGTACTTC

clone size: few
V gene: TRBV12-3/TRBV12-4
D gene: TRBD2
J gene: TRBJ2-1
CDR3 protein: CASSLELAVYNEQFF
CDR3 DNA: TGTGCCAGCAGTTTAGAACTAGCGGTCTACAATGAGCAGTTCTTC

clone size: few
V gene: TRBV4-2
D gene: TRBD1
J gene: TRBJ1-5
CDR3 protein: CASSLGTGESQPQHF
CDR3 DNA: TGTGCCAGCAGCCTAGGGACAGGGGAAAGTCAGCCCCAGCATTTT

clone size: NA
V gene: TRBV20-1
D gene: TRBD1
J gene: TRBJ1-1
CDR3 protein: CSAKLPRGLNTEAFF
CDR3 DNA: TGCAGTGCTAAGCTACCCAGGGGGCTAAACACTGAAGCTTTCTTT

clone size: NA
V gene: TRBV29-1
D gene: NA
J gene: TRBJ2-1
CDR3 protein: CSVHRSSYNEQFF
CDR3 DNA: TGCAGCGTCCACAGAAGCTCCTACAATGAGCAGTTCTTC

clone size: once
V gene: TRBV6-2/TRBV6-3
D gene: TRBD2
J gene: TRBJ2-1
CDR3 protein: CASSRTSGGSNEQFF
CDR3 DNA: TGTGCCAGCAGTCGGACTAGCGGGGGCTCAAATGAGCAGTTCTTC

clone size: NA
V gene: TRBV19
D gene: NA
J gene: TRBJ2-1
CDR3 protein: CASSLRLGVSYNEQFF
CDR3 DNA: TGTGCCAGTAGTTTAAGACTAGGGGTCTCCTACAATGAGCAGTTCTTC

clone size: NA
V gene: TRBV7-6
D gene: NA
J gene: TRBJ2-1
CDR3 protein: CASSHRLQGEYNEQFF
CDR3 DNA: TGTGCCAGCAGCCATCGATTACAGGGAGAGTACAATGAGCAGTTCTTC

clone size: few
V gene: TRBV11-2
D gene: TRBD2
J gene: TRBJ2-1
CDR3 protein: CASSIRLAYYNEQFF
CDR3 DNA: TGTGCCAGCAGCATTCGACTAGCGTACTACAATGAGCAGTTCTTC